Listed below are T cell receptor beta chains from one sample, sequenced in a study of T cell changes during pregnancy in multiple sclerosis. The repertoire was sequenced with immunoSEQ multiplex PCR; TCRdb's copy has only in-frame clones and lacks some. The sample yields 90,000 or so clones, 91% seen once. The sample here was peripheral blood, taken in the first trimester of pregnancy. These receptors were taken from a female donor in good health, enrolled as a control in a pregnancy study. The CDR3 runs from the conserved cysteine through the conserved F or W. The order of the fields is V gene, J gene, CDR3 protein.

TRBV27	TRBJ2-2	CASRGGGATGELFF
TRBV27	TRBJ2-2	CASSFRLASDTGELFF
TRBV7-2	TRBJ2-3	CASSLGGGRGTDTQYF
TRBV6-1	TRBJ1-5	CASSAQNSNQPQHF
TRBV9	TRBJ1-2	CASSVDSNYGYTF
TRBV10-3	TRBJ1-1	CAISDTVNTEAFF
TRBV6-5	TRBJ2-7	CASSTPRGGDYEQYF
TRBV30	TRBJ2-5	CAWSYSIQETQYF
TRBV20-1	TRBJ1-1	CLGHSNTEAFF
TRBV18	TRBJ2-1	CASSPPPSLYNEQFF
TRBV4-3	TRBJ2-7	CASSQAGAGNYEQYF
TRBV4-3	TRBJ2-3	CASSHSSGTSGATDTQYF
TRBV7-3	TRBJ1-6	CASSLTGGYNSPLHF
TRBV5-1	TRBJ2-3	CASSLDSGSDTQYF
TRBV30	TRBJ2-5	CAWNRGPSQETQYF
TRBV7-2	TRBJ2-1	CASSLARAGGYNEQFF
TRBV2	TRBJ2-1	CASSGTSGGVSYNEQFF